Each of the 13 T cell receptor beta chains below was sequenced from the same sample in a study of OX40 agonist ivuxolimab in advanced cancers. Sequencing was performed with immunoSEQ multiplex PCR; in TCRdb, only in-frame clones are kept and a portion is missing. The sample consists of 65,000 to 75,000 clones, 80% to 90% of them appearing once. Sequencing used CD4+ or CD8+ T cells sorted from blood, obtained in a trial of the OX40 agonist ivuxolimab. These receptors originate from an adult with an advanced solid tumor such as melanoma, head and neck, liver or kidney cancer.

V usage is TRBV2 and J usage is TRBJ1-6; TRBD1 agrees at 7 bases. CDR3 length equals 15 residues. Looked up from germline, CDR1 is SNHLY and CDR2 is FYNNEI. The V segment lost 5 bases and the J segment 8 bases; nucleotides outside the gene matches: 9. CDR3 in DNA: TGTGCCAGCAGTAACACAGGGGTCTTGGATTCACCCCTCCACTTT. Encoded protein: CASSNTGVLDSPLHF.

The V and J genes are TRBV28 and TRBJ2-7; 8 bases are shared with TRBD1. The germline gives CDR1 MDHEN, CDR2 SYDVKM. The J segment lost 5 bases and the V segment lost 5 bases, leaving 11 bases of the junction unmatched. The CDR3 is 15 residues long. CDR3 bases: TGTGCCAGCAGTGTCTCCGGGACAGGAGAGGACGAGCAGTACTTC. Its protein is CASSVSGTGEDEQYF. Full variable domain (missing parts from reference TRBV28 and TRBJ2-7): DVKVTQSSRYLVKRTGEKVFLECVQDMDHENMFWYRQDPGLGLRLIYFSYDVKMKEKGDIPEGYSVSREKKERFSLILESASTNQTSMYLCASSVSGTGEDEQYFGPGTRLTVT.

The chain uses TRBV28 and TRBJ1-3, with TRBD1 as a possible D gene (5 bases). Trimming cost V 8 bases and J 0 bases, with 14 bases left between them. This CDR3 is 15 amino acids long. The germline V gene encodes CDR1 MDHEN and CDR2 SYDVKM. In nucleotides, the CDR3 is TGTGCCAGCGACCCAGGACAACTCTCTGGAAACACCATATATTTT. This encodes CASDPGQLSGNTIYF.

V is TRBV7-9 and J is TRBJ1-2; D is uncertain. The CDR3 runs to 14 residues. Trimming removed 1 base at V and 3 bases at J, with 9 bases between. Germline loops: CDR1 SEHNR, CDR2 FQNEAQ (reference sequence). This CDR3 is CASSLEGWDYGYTF. CDR3 coding DNA: TGTGCCAGCAGCTTAGAGGGATGGGACTATGGCTACACCTTC.

The V gene is TRBV19, the J gene TRBJ2-1; tentatively, D is TRBD2 (5 bases). This CDR3 contains 12 residues. Between the trimmed V and J ends, which lost 4 bases and 11 bases, there was a span of 12 bases. Germline assignment: CDR1 LNHDA and CDR2 SQIVND (reference sequence). The CDR3: CASSRESVKQFF. The CDR3 bases are TGTGCCAGTAGTAGGGAGTCAGTAAAGCAGTTCTTC.

The rearrangement joins TRBV6-5 to TRBJ1-1; D is unresolved. V was trimmed by 0 bases and J by 2 bases, leaving 4 bases between them. Germline V lookup: CDR1 MNHEY, CDR2 SVGAGI. The CDR3 spans 13 residues. CDR3 DNA sequence: TGTGCCAGCAGTTACTCCTTTAACACTGAAGCTTTCTTT. It translates to CASSYSFNTEAFF.

This chain joins TRBV7-2 and TRBJ1-5; perhaps TRBD1 as D (5 bases). Per the germline V gene, CDR1 is SGHTA and CDR2 is FQGNSA. The length of the CDR3 is 15 residues. Between the trimmed V and J ends, which lost 6 bases and 1 base, there was a span of 13 bases. The CDR3 reads CASRVGGFSNQPQHF. Written as DNA, the CDR3 is TGTGCCAGCAGGGTGGGGGGATTCAGCAATCAGCCCCAGCATTTT. The full variable domain, in which reference TRBV7-2 and TRBJ1-5 provide the parts outside the CDR3, is GAGVSQSPSNKVTEKGKDVELRCDPISGHTALYWYRQSLGQGLEFLIYFQGNSAPDKSGLPSDRFSAERTGGSVSTLTIQRTQQEDSAVYLCASRVGGFSNQPQHFGDGTRLSIL.

The gene calls are TRBV28 and TRBJ1-5; D unresolved. The CDR3 is 13 residues long. CDR1 and CDR2 from the germline V gene are MDHEN and SYDVKM. Trimming removed 6 bases at V and 12 bases at J, with 18 bases between. The CDR3 protein is CASSGSPALLQHF. The CDR3 DNA follows: TGTGCCAGCAGCGGGTCTCCAGCTCTGCTCCAGCATTTT.

The CDR3 DNA follows: TGTGCCAGCACTCGCCCCGTGGGGGGTGGGAATGAGCAGTTCTTC. Its protein is CASTRPVGGGNEQFF. The chain links TRBV5-4 to TRBJ2-1, with TRBD2 as a possible D gene (6 bases). Germline V gene sequence: CDR1 SGHNT, CDR2 YYREEE (reference sequence). Trimming pared 6 bases from V and 7 bases from J, leaving 20 bases between. This CDR3 spans 15 amino acids.

The gene calls are TRBV4-2 and TRBJ2-1, with 11 bases aligning to TRBD1. Germline CDR1 LGHNA, CDR2 YNFKEQ. The V segment lost 3 bases and the J segment 6 bases; nucleotides outside the gene matches: 10. The CDR3 length is 17 residues. The CDR3 spells CASSHSSWGTGGNEQFF. CDR3 sequence (DNA): TGTGCCAGCAGCCATTCGTCTTGGGGGACAGGGGGCAATGAGCAGTTCTTC.

This clone was counted between two and nine times. The V and J genes are TRBV2 and TRBJ1-1; D ambiguous. CDR3 size: 15 residues. Germline V CDR1 and CDR2: SNHLY, FYNNEI. The germline V and J ends were trimmed by 3 bases and 2 bases, with 13 bases remaining between them. CDR3 sequence (DNA): TGTGCCAGCAGTGACCCTGGACTCGCCAACACTGAAGCTTTCTTT. This translates into CASSDPGLANTEAFF. Full variable domain (remainder filled in from reference TRBV2 and TRBJ1-1): EPEVTQTPSHQVTQMGQEVILRCVPISNHLYFYWYRQILGQKVEFLVSFYNNEISEKSEIFDDQFSVERPDGSNFTLKIRSTKLEDSAMYFCASSDPGLANTEAFFGQGTRLTVV.

This chain's CDR3 is CASSLDRLREQYF. CDR3 in DNA: TGTGCCAGCAGCTTAGATCGACTGCGTGAGCAGTACTTC. This chain links TRBV7-8 with TRBJ2-7; D uncertain. The CDR3 is made up of 13 amino acids. Trimming shortened V by 1 base and J by 7 bases, and 11 bases separated the two germline ends. From germline, CDR1 is SGHVS and CDR2 FQNEAQ. Full variable domain (missing parts from reference TRBV7-8 and TRBJ2-7): GAGVSQSPRYKVAKRGQDVALRCDPISGHVSLFWYQQALGQGPEFLTYFQNEAQLDKSGLPSDRFFAERPEGSVSTLKIQRTQQEDSAVYLCASSLDRLREQYFGPGTRLTVT.

The count of this clone is one. The chain employs TRBV12-5 and TRBJ2-7; D unclear. The length of the CDR3 is 15 residues. The ends were cut back, 0 bases at V and 2 bases at J, with 11 bases in the middle. Germline V gene sequence: CDR1 LGHNT, CDR2 FRNRAP. CDR3 sequence reads: CASGLVLGLAYEQYF. The CDR3 nucleotides are TGTGCTAGTGGTTTGGTACTTGGGTTAGCCTACGAGCAGTACTTC. The full variable domain, rest sourced from reference TRBV12-5 and TRBJ2-7, is DARVTQTPRHKVTEMGQEVTMRCQPILGHNTVFWYRQTMMQGLELLAYFRNRAPLDDSGMPKDRFSAEMPDATLATLKIQPSEPRDSAVYFCASGLVLGLAYEQYFGPGTRLTVT.